The sample holds a few counts of the clone carrying this TCR beta chain. Its antigen is undetermined. These data originate in a study of Tregs in tolerant kidney transplant recipients. Study conclusions and caveats: The most relevant donor-specific Treg TCRbeta repertoire apparently came from expansion with activated donor B cells.

Unstimulated regulatory T cells (CD4+CD25+CD127-), CD4+CD25- non-regulatory cells, CD4 and CD8 cells were FACS-sorted from thawed PBMCs. Thawed PBMCs were rested overnight at 37°C with approximately 190 IU/ml IL-2 before regulatory T cell sorting. V was clipped by 5 bases and J by 3 bases, with 18 bases between them. Per the germline V gene, CDR1 is SGHRS and CDR2 is YFSETQ. The CDR3 contains 15 residues. Sequencing used immunoSEQ multiplex PCR; TCRdb keeps in-frame clones, though not all of them. The repertoire has 14,000 to 15,000 clones, just under 80% of them found once; the top ten carry around 1.5%.

The gene calls are TRBV5-1 and TRBJ2-7; tentatively, D is TRBD1 (6 bases). The origin of this receptor is a human donor who received a combined kidney and bone marrow transplant. The sequenced sample was Tregs from blood, obtained before the transplant. The CDR3 loop reads CASRVGQLDIYEQYF. The CDR3 DNA is TGCGCCAGCAGGGTCGGACAGCTCGACATCTACGAGCAGTACTTC.